The present T cell receptor beta chain was sequenced within a study of blood T cells in healthy people across ages. The study, taken as a whole, reports: In long-lived donors, naive CD4+ cell counts and diversity exceeded those of aged donors.

Concerning this clonotype itself: The antigen is not known. Compared with germline, one end of the junction differs, possibly owing to a read error.

Donors were systemically healthy Caucasian individuals from Russia aged roughly 6 to 100 years. Each donor supplied ten milliliters of peripheral blood. Researchers isolated at least 6 million PBMCs per sample. The use of a sample-barcoded 5' primer and a J-beta primer mix characterized a second PCR of roughly 6 to 11 cycles. TCRdb analysed the 5' RACE reads with MiXCR anew, one entry per CDR3 protein. This sample has around 1.1 million distinct CDR3 sequences, with more than 30% found just once. The sequenced sample consisted of blood. This receptor was obtained from a man aged 18 to 30 in good health.

CDR3 sequence (DNA): TGTGTCAGCAGTTACATGGGGGATACGCAGTATTTT. Translated, it gives CVSSYMGDTQYF. The chain joins TRBV6-5 to TRBJ2-3, with unresolved D. The CDR3 runs 12 residues. Germline CDR1 MNHEY, CDR2 SVGAGI.